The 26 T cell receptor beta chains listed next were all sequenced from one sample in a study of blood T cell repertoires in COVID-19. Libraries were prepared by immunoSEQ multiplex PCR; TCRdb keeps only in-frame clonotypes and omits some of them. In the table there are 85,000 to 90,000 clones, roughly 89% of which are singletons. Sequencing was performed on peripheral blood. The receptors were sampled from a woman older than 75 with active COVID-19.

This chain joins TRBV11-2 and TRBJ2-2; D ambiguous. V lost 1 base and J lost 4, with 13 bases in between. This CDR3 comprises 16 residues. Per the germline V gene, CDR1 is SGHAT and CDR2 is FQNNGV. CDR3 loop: CASSLASRVVTGELFF. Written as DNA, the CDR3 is TGTGCCAGCAGCTTAGCCTCTCGGGTAGTCACCGGGGAGCTGTTTTTT. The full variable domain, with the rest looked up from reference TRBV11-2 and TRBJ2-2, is EAGVAQSPRYKIIEKRQSVAFWCNPISGHATLYWYQQILGQGPKLLIQFQNNGVVDDSQLPKDRFSAERLKGVDSTLKIQPAKLEDSAVYLCASSLASRVVTGELFFGEGSRLTVL.

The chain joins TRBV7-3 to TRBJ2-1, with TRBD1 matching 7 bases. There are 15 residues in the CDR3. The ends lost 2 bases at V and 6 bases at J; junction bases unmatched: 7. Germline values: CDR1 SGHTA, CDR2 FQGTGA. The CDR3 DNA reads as TGTGCCAGCAGCTTATCAGGGGGTCTGGGCAATGAGCAGTTCTTC. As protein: CASSLSGGLGNEQFF.

CDR3 DNA: TGTGCCAGCAGTTACTCGAGGCGGCAGAATTCACCCCTCCACTTT. Amino acids: CASSYSRRQNSPLHF. The rearrangement links TRBV6-2 or TRBV6-3 to TRBJ1-6; unclear D gene. Trimming shortened V by 0 bases and J by 7 bases, and 10 bases separated the two germline ends. CDR1 MNHEY and CDR2 SVGEGT come from the germline V gene. The CDR3 runs to 15 residues.

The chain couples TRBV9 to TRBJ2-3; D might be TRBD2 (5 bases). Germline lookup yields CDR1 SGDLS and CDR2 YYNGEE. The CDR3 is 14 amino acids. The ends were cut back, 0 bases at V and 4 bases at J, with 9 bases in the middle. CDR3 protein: CASSVVEGADTQYF. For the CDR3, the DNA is TGTGCCAGCAGCGTAGTCGAGGGAGCAGATACGCAGTATTTT.

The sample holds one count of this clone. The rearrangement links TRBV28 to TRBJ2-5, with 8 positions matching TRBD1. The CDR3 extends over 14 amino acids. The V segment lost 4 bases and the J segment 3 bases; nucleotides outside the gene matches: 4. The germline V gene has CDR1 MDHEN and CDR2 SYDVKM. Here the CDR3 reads CASSSQDREETQYF. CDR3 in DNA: TGTGCCAGCAGTTCCCAGGACAGGGAAGAGACCCAGTACTTC.

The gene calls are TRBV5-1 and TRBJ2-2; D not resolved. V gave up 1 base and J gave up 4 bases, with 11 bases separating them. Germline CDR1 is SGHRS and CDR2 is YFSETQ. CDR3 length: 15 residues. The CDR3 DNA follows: TGCGCCAGCAGCTTGTATCTGCGAGGCACCGGGGAGCTGTTTTTT. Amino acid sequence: CASSLYLRGTGELFF.

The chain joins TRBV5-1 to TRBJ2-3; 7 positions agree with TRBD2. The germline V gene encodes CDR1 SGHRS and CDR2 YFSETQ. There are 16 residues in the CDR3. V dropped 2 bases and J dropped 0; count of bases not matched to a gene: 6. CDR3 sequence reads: CASSFWGSGSTDTQYF. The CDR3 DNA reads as TGCGCCAGCAGCTTTTGGGGTAGCGGGAGCACAGATACGCAGTATTTT.

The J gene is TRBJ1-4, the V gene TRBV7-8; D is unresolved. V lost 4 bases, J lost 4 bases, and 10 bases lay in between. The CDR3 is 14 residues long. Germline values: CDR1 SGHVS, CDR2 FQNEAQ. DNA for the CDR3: TGTGCCAGCAGCTCTCGACGGAGTAATGAAAAACTGTTTTTT. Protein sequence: CASSSRRSNEKLFF.

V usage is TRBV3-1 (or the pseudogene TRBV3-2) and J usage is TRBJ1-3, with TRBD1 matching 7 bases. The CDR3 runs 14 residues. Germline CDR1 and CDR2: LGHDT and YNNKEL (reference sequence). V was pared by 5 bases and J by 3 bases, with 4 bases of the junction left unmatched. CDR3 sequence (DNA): TGTGCCAGCAGCTATGGGACAGTTGGAAACACCATATATTTT. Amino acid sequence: CASSYGTVGNTIYF.

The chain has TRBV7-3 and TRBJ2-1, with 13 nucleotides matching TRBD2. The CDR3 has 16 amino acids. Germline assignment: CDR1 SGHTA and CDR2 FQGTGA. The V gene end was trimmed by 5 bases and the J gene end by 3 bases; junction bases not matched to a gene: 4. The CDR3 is CASSPGTSGDYNEQFF. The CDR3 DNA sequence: TGTGCCAGCAGCCCCGGGACTAGCGGGGACTACAATGAGCAGTTCTTC.

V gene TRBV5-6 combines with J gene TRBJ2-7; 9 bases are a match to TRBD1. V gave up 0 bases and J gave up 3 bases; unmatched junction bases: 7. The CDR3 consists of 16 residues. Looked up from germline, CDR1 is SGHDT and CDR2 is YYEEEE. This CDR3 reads CASSLEPGQGHYEQYF. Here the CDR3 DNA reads TGTGCCAGCAGCTTGGAGCCGGGACAGGGCCACTACGAGCAGTACTTC.

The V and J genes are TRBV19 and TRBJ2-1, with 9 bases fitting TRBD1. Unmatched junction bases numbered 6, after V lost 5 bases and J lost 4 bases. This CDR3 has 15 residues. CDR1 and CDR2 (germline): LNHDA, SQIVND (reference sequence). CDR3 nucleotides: TGTGCCAGTAGTCGTGGGGACAGGGTATACAATGAGCAGTTCTTC. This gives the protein CASSRGDRVYNEQFF.

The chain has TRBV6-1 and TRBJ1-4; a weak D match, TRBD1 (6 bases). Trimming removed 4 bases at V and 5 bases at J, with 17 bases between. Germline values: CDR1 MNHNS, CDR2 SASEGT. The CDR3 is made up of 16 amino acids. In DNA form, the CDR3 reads TGTGCCAGCAGTGTTCACCTTAGGGACATGAATGAAAAACTGTTTTTT. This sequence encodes CASSVHLRDMNEKLFF.

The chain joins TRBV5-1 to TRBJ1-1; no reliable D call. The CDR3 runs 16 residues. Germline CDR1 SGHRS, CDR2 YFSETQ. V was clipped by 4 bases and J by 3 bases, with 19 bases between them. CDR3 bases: TGCGCCAGCAGCCTGGGAGCGGGTTATCGGGACACTGAAGCTTTCTTT. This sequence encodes CASSLGAGYRDTEAFF.

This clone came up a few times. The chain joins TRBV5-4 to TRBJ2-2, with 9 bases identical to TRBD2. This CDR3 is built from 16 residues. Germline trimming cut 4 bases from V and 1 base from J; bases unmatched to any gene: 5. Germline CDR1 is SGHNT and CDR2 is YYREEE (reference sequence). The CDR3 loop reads CASSGGTSRNTGELFF. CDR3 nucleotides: TGTGCCAGCAGCGGTGGGACTAGCCGGAACACCGGGGAGCTGTTTTTT.

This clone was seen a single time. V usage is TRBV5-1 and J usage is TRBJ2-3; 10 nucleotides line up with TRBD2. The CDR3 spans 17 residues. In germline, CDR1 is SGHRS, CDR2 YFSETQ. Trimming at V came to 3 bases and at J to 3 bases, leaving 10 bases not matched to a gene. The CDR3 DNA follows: TGCGCCAGCAGCTACTTAGCGGGAGGATTTCTTACAGATACGCAGTATTTT. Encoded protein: CASSYLAGGFLTDTQYF.

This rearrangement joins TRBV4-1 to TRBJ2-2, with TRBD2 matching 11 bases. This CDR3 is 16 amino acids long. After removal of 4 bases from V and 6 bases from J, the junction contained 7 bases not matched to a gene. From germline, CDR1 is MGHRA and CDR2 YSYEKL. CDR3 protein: CASSLTSGDPPGELFF. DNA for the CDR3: TGCGCCAGCAGCCTGACTAGCGGGGATCCCCCCGGGGAGCTGTTTTTT.

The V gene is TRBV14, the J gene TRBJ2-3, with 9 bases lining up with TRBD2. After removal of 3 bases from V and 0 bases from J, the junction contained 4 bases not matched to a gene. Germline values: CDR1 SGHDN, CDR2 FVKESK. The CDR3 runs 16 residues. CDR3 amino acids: CASSHRLAESTDTQYF. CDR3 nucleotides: TGTGCCAGCAGCCATCGACTAGCGGAGAGCACAGATACGCAGTATTTT.

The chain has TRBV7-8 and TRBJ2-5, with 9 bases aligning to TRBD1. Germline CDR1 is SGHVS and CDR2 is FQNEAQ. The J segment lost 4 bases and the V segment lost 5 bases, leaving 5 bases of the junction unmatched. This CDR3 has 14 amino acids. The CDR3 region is CASSKDRGVETQYF. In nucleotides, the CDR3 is TGTGCCAGCAGCAAGGACAGGGGCGTAGAGACCCAGTACTTC.

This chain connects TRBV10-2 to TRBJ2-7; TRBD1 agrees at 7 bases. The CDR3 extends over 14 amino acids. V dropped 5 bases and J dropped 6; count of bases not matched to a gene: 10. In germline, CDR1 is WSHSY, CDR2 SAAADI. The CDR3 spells CASSHDRVQPEQYF. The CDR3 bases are TGCGCCAGCAGTCACGACAGGGTACAGCCCGAGCAGTACTTC.

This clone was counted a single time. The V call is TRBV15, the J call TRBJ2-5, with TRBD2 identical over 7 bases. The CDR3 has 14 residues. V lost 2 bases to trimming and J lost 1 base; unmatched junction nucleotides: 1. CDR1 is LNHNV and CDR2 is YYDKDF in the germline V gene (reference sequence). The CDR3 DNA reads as TGTGCCACCAGCAGACTAGCGGCCCAAGAGACCCAGTACTTC. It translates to CATSRLAAQETQYF.

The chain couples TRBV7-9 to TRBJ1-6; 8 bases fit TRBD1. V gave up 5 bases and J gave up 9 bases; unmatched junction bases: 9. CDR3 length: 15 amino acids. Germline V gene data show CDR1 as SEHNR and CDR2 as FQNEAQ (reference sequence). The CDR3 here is CASSRGRGQSSPLHF. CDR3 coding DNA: TGTGCCAGCAGCCGCGGCAGGGGGCAAAGTTCACCCCTCCACTTT.

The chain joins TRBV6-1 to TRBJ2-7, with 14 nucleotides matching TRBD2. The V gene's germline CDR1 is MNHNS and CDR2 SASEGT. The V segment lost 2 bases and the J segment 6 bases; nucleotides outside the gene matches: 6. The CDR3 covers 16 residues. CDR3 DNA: TGTGCCAGCAGTGAAAACCGTGGACTAGCGGGAGGCGAGCAGTACTTC. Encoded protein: CASSENRGLAGGEQYF.

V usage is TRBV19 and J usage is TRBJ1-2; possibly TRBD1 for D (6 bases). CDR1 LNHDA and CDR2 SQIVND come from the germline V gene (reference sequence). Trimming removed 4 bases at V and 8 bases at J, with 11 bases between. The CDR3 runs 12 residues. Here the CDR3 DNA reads TGTGCCAGTAGTACCAGGGGAGTCGGCTACACCTTC. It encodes CASSTRGVGYTF.

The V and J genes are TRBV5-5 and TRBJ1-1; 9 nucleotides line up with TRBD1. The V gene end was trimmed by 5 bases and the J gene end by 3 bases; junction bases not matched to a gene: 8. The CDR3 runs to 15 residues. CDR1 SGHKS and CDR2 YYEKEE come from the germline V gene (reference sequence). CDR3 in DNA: TGTGCCAGCAGTAAGGACAGGGGCGCTTACACTGAAGCTTTCTTT. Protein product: CASSKDRGAYTEAFF.

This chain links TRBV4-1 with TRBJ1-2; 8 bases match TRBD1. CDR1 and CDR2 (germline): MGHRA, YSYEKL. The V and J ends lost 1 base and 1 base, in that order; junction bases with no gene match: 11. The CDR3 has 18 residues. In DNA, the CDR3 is TGCGCCAGCAGCCAAGTCCTCCAGGGGGCCCTACTTAACTATGGCTACACCTTC. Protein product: CASSQVLQGALLNYGYTF.